Presented here are 25 T cell receptor beta chains from one specimen sequenced in a study of T-cell reconstitution after alpha-beta-depleted transplantation in children. The TCRbeta library incorporated unique molecular identifiers. Via MiXCR, TCRdb re-called the PCR reads, giving one row per CDR3 protein. The sample includes roughly 590,000 distinct CDR3 sequences, around a sixth of them seen just once. The material sequenced was PBMCs from the stem cell graft donor, taken from the stem cell graft. These receptors came from a human donor who donated a stem cell graft to a child with acute myeloid leukemia.

This clonotype was detected many times. The genes are TRBV29-1 and TRBJ2-1, with 9 bases matching TRBD1. The CDR3 has 15 amino acids. V shed 0 bases, J shed 2 bases, and the junction held 2 bases outside the gene matches. Germline V CDR1 and CDR2: SQVTM, ANQGSEA. DNA of the CDR3: TGCAGCGTTGAAGACAGACAGGGGGCCTACAATGAGCAGTTCTTC. Amino acids: CSVEDRQGAYNEQFF.

This clonotype was counted between two and nine times. This rearrangement joins TRBV7-2 to TRBJ1-2; tentatively, D is TRBD1 (5 bases). The CDR3 has 16 residues. Germline assignment: CDR1 SGHTA and CDR2 FQGNSA. V was clipped by 1 base and J by 2 bases, with 14 bases between them. The CDR3 loop reads CASSLVAQGLNYGYTF. For the CDR3, the DNA is TGTGCCAGCAGCTTAGTGGCGCAGGGCCTGAACTATGGCTACACCTTC.

This clonotype was seen only a few times. The chain uses TRBV30 and TRBJ2-1, with 8 bases fitting TRBD2. The V gene end was trimmed by 2 bases and the J gene end by 8 bases; junction bases not matched to a gene: 17. The germline V gene encodes CDR1 GTSNPN and CDR2 SVGIG (reference sequence). CDR3 length: 17 amino acids. As DNA, the CDR3 is TGTGCCTGGAGTCCCCTAAACGCGGGGGGCTGGGTCGATGAGCAGTTCTTC. Translation gives CAWSPLNAGGWVDEQFF.

J is TRBJ1-4 and V is TRBV12-3 or TRBV12-4, with D tentatively TRBD1 (5 bases). The CDR3 runs to 13 residues. The ends were cut back, 6 bases at V and 9 bases at J, with 14 bases in the middle. CDR3 nucleotides: TGTGCCAGCAGGGACACCTCGAATCAAAAACTGTTTTTT. Protein sequence: CASRDTSNQKLFF.

This clonotype has at least ten counts. This chain joins TRBV20-1 and TRBJ1-6; 9 nucleotides match TRBD1. Germline values: CDR1 DFQATT, CDR2 SNEGSKA (reference sequence). The ends lost 1 base at V and 8 bases at J; junction bases unmatched: 3. This CDR3 is 14 amino acids long. The CDR3 DNA follows: TGCAGTGCTAGAGCGGGACAGGGAGATTCACCCCTCCACTTT. This sequence encodes CSARAGQGDSPLHF.

This clonotype was seen many times. The V and J genes are TRBV10-3 and TRBJ2-5, with TRBD1 as a possible D gene (6 bases). Germline CDR1 reads ENHRY; CDR2 reads SYGVKD. There are 14 residues in the CDR3. Trimming left V 3 bases short and J 0 bases short, with 8 bases between. CDR3 sequence (DNA): TGTGCCATCAGTGACAGGGGCGACCAAGAGACCCAGTACTTC. It codes for CAISDRGDQETQYF.

This clonotype was detected ten times or more. The chain couples TRBV20-1 to TRBJ2-2; possibly TRBD1 for D (6 bases). Germline V gene sequence: CDR1 DFQATT, CDR2 SNEGSKA (reference sequence). The CDR3 consists of 16 residues. Trimming cost V 0 bases and J 0 bases, with 11 bases left between them. CDR3 bases: TGCAGTGCTAGAGAAAACGGACAGCCGAACACCGGGGAGCTGTTTTTT. Translation: CSARENGQPNTGELFF.

This clonotype was seen repeatedly, ten times or more. This chain links TRBV20-1 with TRBJ2-2; D remains ambiguous. CDR3 length: 14 residues. Germline V gene sequence: CDR1 DFQATT, CDR2 SNEGSKA (reference sequence). With 1 base removed from V and 4 bases from J, the gap between germline ends came to 10 bases. The CDR3 loop is CSARAARGTGELFF. Written as DNA, the CDR3 is TGCAGTGCTAGAGCCGCACGAGGCACCGGGGAGCTGTTTTTT.

The chain recombines TRBV27 with TRBJ1-1; 10 positions agree with TRBD1. V trimming: 7 bases; J trimming: 6 bases; junction bases outside the gene matches: 20. This CDR3 contains 18 residues. Germline V gives CDR1 MNHEY, CDR2 SMNVEV (reference sequence). The CDR3 DNA follows: TGTGCCAGCACCGACCAGTGGGGACAGGGGCAGACGAGGGCTGAAGCTTTCTTT. Translated: CASTDQWGQGQTRAEAFF.

This clonotype was recorded many times. V usage is TRBV20-1 and J usage is TRBJ1-4; D gene ambiguous. From germline, CDR1 is DFQATT and CDR2 SNEGSKA (reference sequence). CDR3 length: 13 residues. V gave up 1 base and J gave up 7 bases, with 10 bases separating them. In nucleotides, the CDR3 is TGCAGTGCTAGAGCGGCCCCAGTTGAAAAACTGTTTTTT. Residues: CSARAAPVEKLFF.

The chain employs TRBV29-1 and TRBJ2-5; TRBD1 matches at 8 bases. V was pared by 3 bases and J by 2 bases, with 2 bases of the junction left unmatched. There are 13 residues in the CDR3. Germline CDR1 reads SQVTM; CDR2 reads ANQGSEA. DNA of the CDR3: TGCAGCGTTGAGACAGGGGTGCAAGAGACCCAGTACTTC. Amino acids: CSVETGVQETQYF.

The chain links TRBV5-6 to TRBJ2-7; 7 nucleotides line up with TRBD1. The CDR3 is 15 residues long. Germline values: CDR1 SGHDT, CDR2 YYEEEE. The V gene end was trimmed by 4 bases and the J gene end by 2 bases; junction bases not matched to a gene: 9. The CDR3 loop reads CASSPRYRGPYEQYF. As DNA, the CDR3 is TGTGCCAGCAGCCCCCGCTACAGGGGCCCCTACGAGCAGTACTTC.

This clonotype was recorded many times. The chain joins TRBV20-1 to TRBJ1-1, with D maybe TRBD1 (5 bases). V lost 8 bases, J lost 7 bases, and 14 bases lay in between. Looked up from germline, CDR1 is DFQATT and CDR2 is SNEGSKA (reference sequence). The CDR3 length is 11 residues. The CDR3, as DNA: TGCAGTCTTCTTAGGGGCGATGAAGCTTTCTTT. Its protein product is CSLLRGDEAFF.

This clonotype appeared a few times. V usage is TRBV7-6 and J usage is TRBJ2-5, with a possible D match to TRBD2 (6 bases). CDR1 and CDR2 (germline): SGHVS, FNYEAQ. Trimming took 6 bases from V and 7 from J, leaving 18 bases between them. CDR3 length: 14 residues. CDR3 region: CASSRDSFRGTQYF. As DNA, the CDR3 is TGTGCCAGCAGTCGGGACTCGTTCCGTGGGACCCAGTACTTC.

This clonotype showed up just a few times. For the CDR3, the DNA is TGTGCCAGCAGCTTAGCCCAACTAAGCACAGATACGCAGTATTTT. As protein: CASSLAQLSTDTQYF. The chain links TRBV7-2 to TRBJ2-3, with D hard to call. This CDR3 has 15 amino acids. Germline CDR1 and CDR2: SGHTA and FQGNSA. The V and J ends lost 0 bases and 0 bases respectively, with 7 bases between them.

This clonotype has just a few counts. V usage is TRBV7-8 and J usage is TRBJ2-6; TRBD1 aligns across 9 bases. Trimming cost V 3 bases and J 0 bases; bases outside gene matches: 6. Germline V gives CDR1 SGHVS, CDR2 FQNEAQ. CDR3 length: 18 amino acids. CDR3 protein: CASSFPGQGSSGANVLTF. The CDR3 nucleotides read TGTGCCAGCAGCTTCCCGGGACAGGGCAGCTCTGGGGCCAACGTCCTGACTTTC.

V is TRBV20-1 and J is TRBJ2-5, with TRBD1 matching over 8 bases. CDR3 length equals 16 residues. J lost 4 bases, V lost 1 base, and 11 bases had no gene match. The germline CDR1 and CDR2 sequences are DFQATT and SNEGSKA (reference sequence). CDR3: CSARGLRTGILETQYF. The CDR3 DNA is TGCAGTGCTAGAGGGTTGCGGACAGGGATCCTAGAGACCCAGTACTTC.

This clonotype showed up many times. The gene calls are TRBV7-2 and TRBJ2-7; 10 bases align to TRBD1. Germline V gene data show CDR1 as SGHTA and CDR2 as FQGNSA. V dropped 0 bases and J dropped 4; count of bases not matched to a gene: 3. This CDR3 comprises 15 residues. CDR3 sequence: CASSLATGGPYEQYF. The CDR3 DNA follows: TGTGCCAGCAGCTTAGCGACAGGGGGCCCGTACGAGCAGTACTTC.

At least ten counts were recorded for this clonotype. The chain has TRBV20-1 and TRBJ2-7; maybe TRBD1 (5 bases). The CDR3 has 13 amino acids. Germline values: CDR1 DFQATT, CDR2 SNEGSKA (reference sequence). Trimming removed 7 bases at V and 3 bases at J, with 16 bases between. CDR3: CSVLQATSYEQYF. The CDR3 nucleotides read TGCAGTGTTCTACAGGCCACGAGCTACGAGCAGTACTTC.

The table lists this clonotype with a few counts. As DNA, the CDR3 is TGTGCCAGCAGTGCCCCTTGGGGATCTAGCACAGATACGCAGTATTTT. It encodes CASSAPWGSSTDTQYF. The rearrangement uses TRBV27 and TRBJ2-3; the D is unclear. The length of the CDR3 is 16 residues. V shed 5 bases and J shed 0 bases, with 15 bases lying between them. Germline V gives CDR1 MNHEY, CDR2 SMNVEV (reference sequence).

This clonotype has a handful of counts. This rearrangement joins TRBV12-3 or TRBV12-4 to TRBJ1-4; 9 nucleotides line up with TRBD1. Trimming removed 3 bases from V and 7 bases from J; junction bases left unmatched: 3. The CDR3 loop spans 14 amino acids. CDR3 region: CASSFTGGLEKLFF. The CDR3 nucleotides are TGTGCCAGCAGTTTCACAGGGGGCCTTGAAAAACTGTTTTTT.

This clonotype has a count of ten or more. The DNA of the CDR3 is TGCAGCGTTACAACAGGGTTGGCTGGCTACACCTTC. It translates to CSVTTGLAGYTF. The chain has TRBV29-1 and TRBJ1-2, with TRBD1 as a possible D gene (6 bases). Germline V gene lookup returns CDR1 SQVTM and CDR2 ANQGSEA. The CDR3 spans 12 residues. V was pared by 5 bases and J by 7 bases, with 14 bases between.

This clonotype showed up just a few times. This rearrangement joins TRBV19 to TRBJ2-5; 7 bases agree with TRBD2. Germline CDR1 reads LNHDA; CDR2 reads SQIVND (reference sequence). The junction had 4 bases not matched to a gene; V was cut back by 5 bases and J by 4 bases. This CDR3 is 13 amino acids long. CDR3 bases: TGTGCCAGTAGTGGGGAGGGGAGAGAGACCCAGTACTTC. Its translation is CASSGEGRETQYF. The full variable domain, completed using reference TRBV19 and TRBJ2-5, is DGGITQSPKYLFRKEGQNVTLSCEQNLNHDAMYWYRQDPGQGLRLIYYSQIVNDFQKGDIAEGYSVSREKKESFPLTVTSAQKNPTAFYLCASSGEGRETQYFGPGTRLLVL.

This clonotype was found many times. V is TRBV6-1 and J is TRBJ2-7, with 7 nucleotides matching TRBD2. Trimming cost V 6 bases and J 2 bases; bases outside gene matches: 4. This CDR3 contains 13 residues. Germline CDR1 reads MNHNS; CDR2 reads SASEGT. Here the CDR3 DNA reads TGTGCCAGCAGGACCGGGACTACCTACGAGCAGTACTTC. Encoded protein: CASRTGTTYEQYF.

Many counts were recorded for this clonotype. The V and J genes are TRBV20-1 and TRBJ1-2; D ambiguous. V lost 5 bases, J lost 2 bases, and 6 bases lay in between. The CDR3 is 11 residues long. Germline V gene sequence: CDR1 DFQATT, CDR2 SNEGSKA (reference sequence). The CDR3 reads CSAPWNYGYTF. The CDR3 nucleotides are TGCAGTGCTCCTTGGAACTATGGCTACACCTTC.